This T cell receptor beta chain emerged from a study of beta chain features in type 1 diabetes. The authors sorted CD4+ naive, central memory, regulatory and stem cell-like memory cells via CD45RO/CCR7/CD25/CD127/CD95/CD27. Each sorted fraction was over 98% pure. The table lists this clone with a few counts. What it binds is unknown. Study-wide results and limits: Researchers reported that naive, central memory and Treg TCRB repertoires appeared more similar in patients than in healthy donors. Type 1 diabetes patients had fewer VDJ junction insertions and more deletions.

The sequenced template was cDNA made from the entire isolated RNA. Method: immunoSEQ multiplex PCR; TCRdb's copy keeps in-frame clones and lacks some. Of about 330,000 clones listed, 8% to 13% are singletons. The sample taken for sequencing was naive CD4+ T cells from blood. This clonotype was sampled from a woman in her 30s in good health.

CDR3 in DNA: TGTGCCAGCAGCCCGCAGGGATCTGTTGTCGGCTACACCTTC. Protein: CASSPQGSVVGYTF. The V gene is TRBV7-2, the J gene TRBJ1-2; possible D gene TRBD1, 5 bases. V was shortened by 5 bases and J by 8 bases, with 18 bases between the two germline ends. The CDR3 has 14 residues. The germline CDR1 and CDR2 sequences are SGHTA and FQGNSA.